The clone carrying this T cell receptor (beta chain) came up a few times. Its antigen remains unknown. V lost 4 bases, J lost 7 bases, and 15 bases lay in between. The CDR3 length is 15 residues. Germline lookup yields CDR1 SGHRS and CDR2 YFSETQ. These data belong to a study of vaccination effects on CD4 cells after COVID-19. Repertoires were generated with immunoSEQ multiplex PCR, while TCRdb's copy carries only in-frame clones and drops some. The profile shows 25,000 or so clones, 70% to 75% of them singletons. Expansion of antigen-specific CD4+ T cells with viral peptide pools was carried out by the ViraFEST assay before sequencing. Following 10 days of culture, CD4+ T cells were isolated. The study found no prior SARS-CoV-2 infection in the vaccine recipients, who tested negative for nucleocapsid antibodies.

This material consisted of CD4+ T cells from PBMCs cultured with SARS-CoV-2 spike peptides, taken before COVID-19 vaccination. The rearrangement links TRBV5-1 to TRBJ1-6; D might be TRBD1 (6 bases). The TCR was taken from a human donor who received a COVID-19 vaccine. The CDR3 reads CASSPGGAENSPLHF. The DNA for the CDR3 is TGCGCCAGCAGCCCTGGGGGCGCGGAGAATTCACCCCTCCACTTT.